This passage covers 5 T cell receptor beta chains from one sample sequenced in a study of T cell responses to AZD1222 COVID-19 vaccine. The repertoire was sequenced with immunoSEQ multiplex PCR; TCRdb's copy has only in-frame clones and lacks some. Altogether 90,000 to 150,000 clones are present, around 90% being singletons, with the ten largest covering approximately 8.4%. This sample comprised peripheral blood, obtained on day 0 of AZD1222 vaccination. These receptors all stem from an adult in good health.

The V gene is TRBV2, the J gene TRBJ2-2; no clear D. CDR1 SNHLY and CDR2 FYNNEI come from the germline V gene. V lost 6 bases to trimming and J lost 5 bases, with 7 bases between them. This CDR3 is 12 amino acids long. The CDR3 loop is CASRLITGELFF. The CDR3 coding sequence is TGTGCCAGCAGGTTGATAACCGGGGAGCTGTTTTTT.

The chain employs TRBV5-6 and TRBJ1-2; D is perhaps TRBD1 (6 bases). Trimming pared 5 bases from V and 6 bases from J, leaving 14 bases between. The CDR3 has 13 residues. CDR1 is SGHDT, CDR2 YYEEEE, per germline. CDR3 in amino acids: CASRQGRGHGYTF. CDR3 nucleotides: TGTGCCAGCAGACAGGGTCGCGGGCATGGCTACACCTTC.

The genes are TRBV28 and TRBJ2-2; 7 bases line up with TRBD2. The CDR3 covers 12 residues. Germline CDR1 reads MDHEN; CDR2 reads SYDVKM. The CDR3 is CALTSATGELFF. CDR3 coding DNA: TGTGCACTCACTAGCGCCACCGGGGAGCTGTTTTTT.

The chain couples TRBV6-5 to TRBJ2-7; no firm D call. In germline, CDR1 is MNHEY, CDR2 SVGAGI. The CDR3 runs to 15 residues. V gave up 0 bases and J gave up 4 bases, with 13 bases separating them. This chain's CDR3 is CASSYSGFSAYEQYF. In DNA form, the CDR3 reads TGTGCCAGCAGTTACTCAGGTTTCTCGGCGTACGAGCAGTACTTC.

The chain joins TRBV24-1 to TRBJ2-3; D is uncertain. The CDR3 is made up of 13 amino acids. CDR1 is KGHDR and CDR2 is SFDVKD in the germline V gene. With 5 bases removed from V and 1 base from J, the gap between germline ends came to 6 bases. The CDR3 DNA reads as TGTGCCACCAGTGCGGGCGGCACAGATACGCAGTATTTT. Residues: CATSAGGTDTQYF.